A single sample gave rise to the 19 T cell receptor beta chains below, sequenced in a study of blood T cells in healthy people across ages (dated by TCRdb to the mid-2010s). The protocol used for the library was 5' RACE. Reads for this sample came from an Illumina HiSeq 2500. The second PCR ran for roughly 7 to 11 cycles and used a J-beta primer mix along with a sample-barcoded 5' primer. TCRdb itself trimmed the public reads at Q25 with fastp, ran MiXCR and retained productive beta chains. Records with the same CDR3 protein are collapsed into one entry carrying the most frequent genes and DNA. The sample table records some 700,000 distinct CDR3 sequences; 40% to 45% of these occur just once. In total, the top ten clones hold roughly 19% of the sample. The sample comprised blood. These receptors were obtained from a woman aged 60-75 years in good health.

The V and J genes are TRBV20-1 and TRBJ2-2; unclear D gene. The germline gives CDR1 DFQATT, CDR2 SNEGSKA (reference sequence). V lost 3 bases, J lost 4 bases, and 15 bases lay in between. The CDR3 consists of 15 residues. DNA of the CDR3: TGCAGTGCTAGCGTCAGCGCAATCCGCACCGGGGAGCTGTTTTTT. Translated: CSASVSAIRTGELFF.

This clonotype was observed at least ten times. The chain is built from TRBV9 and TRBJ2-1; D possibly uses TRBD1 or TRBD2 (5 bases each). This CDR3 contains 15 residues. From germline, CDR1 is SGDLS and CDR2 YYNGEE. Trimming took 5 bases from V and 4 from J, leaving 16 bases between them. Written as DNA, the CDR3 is TGTGCCAGCAGGACCCCCGGGACGGATTACAATGAGCAGTTCTTC. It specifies CASRTPGTDYNEQFF.

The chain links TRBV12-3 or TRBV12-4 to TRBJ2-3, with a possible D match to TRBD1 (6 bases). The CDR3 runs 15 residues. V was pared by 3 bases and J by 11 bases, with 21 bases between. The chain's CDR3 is CASSLVRVGADVQYF. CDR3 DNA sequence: TGTGCCAGCAGTTTGGTCAGAGTGGGGGCAGATGTGCAGTATTTT.

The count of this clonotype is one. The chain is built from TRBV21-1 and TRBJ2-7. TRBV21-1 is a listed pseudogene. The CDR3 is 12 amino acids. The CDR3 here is CASSTQRNEQYF. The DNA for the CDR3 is TGTGCCAGCAGCACTCAGAGGAATGAGCAGTACTTC.

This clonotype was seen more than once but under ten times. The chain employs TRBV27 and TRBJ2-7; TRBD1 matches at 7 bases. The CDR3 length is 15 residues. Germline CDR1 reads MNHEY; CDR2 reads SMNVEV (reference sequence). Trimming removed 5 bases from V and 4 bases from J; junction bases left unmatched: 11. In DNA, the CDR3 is TGTGCCAGCAGTGACTCTTGGACAGGCTCGTACGAGCAGTACTTC. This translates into CASSDSWTGSYEQYF.

CDR3 sequence: CASSPLSGPSYEQYF. In DNA form, the CDR3 reads TGTGCCAGCTCACCACTTAGCGGGCCCTCCTACGAGCAGTACTTC. The chain combines TRBV18 with TRBJ2-4, with 7 nucleotides matching TRBD2. The assigned J gene may be wrong: the sequence end matches TRBJ2-7 better. The CDR3 length is 15 residues. CDR1 is KGHSH, CDR2 LQKENI, per germline.

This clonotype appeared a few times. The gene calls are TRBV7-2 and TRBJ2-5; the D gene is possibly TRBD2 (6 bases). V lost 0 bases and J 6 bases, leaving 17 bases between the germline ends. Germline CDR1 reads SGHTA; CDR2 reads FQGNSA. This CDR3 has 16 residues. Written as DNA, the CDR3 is TGTGCCAGCAGCTTAGCGATCGGGGGTAGTGAGCAGACCCAGTACTTC. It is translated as CASSLAIGGSEQTQYF. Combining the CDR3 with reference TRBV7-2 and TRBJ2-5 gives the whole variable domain GAGVSQSPSNKVTEKGKDVELRCDPISGHTALYWYRQSLGQGLEFLIYFQGNSAPDKSGLPSDRFSAERTGGSVSTLTIQRTQQEDSAVYLCASSLAIGGSEQTQYFGPGTRLLVL.

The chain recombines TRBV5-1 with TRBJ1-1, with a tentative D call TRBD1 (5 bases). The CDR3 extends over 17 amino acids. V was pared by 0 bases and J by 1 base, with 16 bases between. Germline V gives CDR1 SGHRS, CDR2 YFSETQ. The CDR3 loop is CASSLGAQESGNTEAFF. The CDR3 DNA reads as TGCGCCAGCAGCTTGGGGGCACAGGAGTCTGGGAACACTGAAGCTTTCTTT.

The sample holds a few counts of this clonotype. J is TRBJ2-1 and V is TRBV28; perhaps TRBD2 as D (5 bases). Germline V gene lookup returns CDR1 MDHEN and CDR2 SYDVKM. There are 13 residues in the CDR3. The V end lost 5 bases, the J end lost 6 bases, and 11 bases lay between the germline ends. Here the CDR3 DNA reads TGTGCCAGCAGTGAGAGAGGGCGCAATGAGCAGTTCTTC. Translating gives CASSERGRNEQFF.

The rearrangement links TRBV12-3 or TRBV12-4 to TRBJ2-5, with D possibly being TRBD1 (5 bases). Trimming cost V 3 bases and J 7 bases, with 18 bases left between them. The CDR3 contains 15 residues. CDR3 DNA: TGTGCCAGCAGTTTTAGGCAGGGCGGTTCCGTGACCCAGTACTTC. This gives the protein CASSFRQGGSVTQYF.

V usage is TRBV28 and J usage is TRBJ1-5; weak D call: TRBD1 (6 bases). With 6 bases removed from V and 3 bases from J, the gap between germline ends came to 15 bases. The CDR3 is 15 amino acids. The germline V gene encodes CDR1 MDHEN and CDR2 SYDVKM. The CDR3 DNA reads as TGTGCCAGCAGCTATACAGGGTCCTTCAATCAGCCCCAGCATTTT. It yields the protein CASSYTGSFNQPQHF. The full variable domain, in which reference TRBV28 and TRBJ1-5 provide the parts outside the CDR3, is DVKVTQSSRYLVKRTGEKVFLECVQDMDHENMFWYRQDPGLGLRLIYFSYDVKMKEKGDIPEGYSVSREKKERFSLILESASTNQTSMYLCASSYTGSFNQPQHFGDGTRLSIL.

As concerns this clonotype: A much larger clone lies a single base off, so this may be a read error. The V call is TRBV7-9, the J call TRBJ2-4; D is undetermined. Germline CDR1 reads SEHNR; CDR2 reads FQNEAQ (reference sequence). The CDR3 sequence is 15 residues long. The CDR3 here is CASANSELAKNSQYF. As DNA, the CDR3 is TGTGCCAGCGCCAACTCGGAGTTAGCCAAAAACAGTCAGTACTTC.

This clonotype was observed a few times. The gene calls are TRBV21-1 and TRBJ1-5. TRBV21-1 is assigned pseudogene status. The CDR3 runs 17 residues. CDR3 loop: CASSKRRGTSSNQPQHF. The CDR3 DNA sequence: TGTGCCAGCAGCAAACGCAGGGGCACCTCGAGCAATCAGCCCCAGCATTTT.

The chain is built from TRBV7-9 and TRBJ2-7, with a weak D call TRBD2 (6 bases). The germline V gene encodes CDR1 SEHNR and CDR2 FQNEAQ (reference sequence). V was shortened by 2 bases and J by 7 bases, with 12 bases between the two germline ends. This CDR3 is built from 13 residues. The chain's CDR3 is CASSLLRAGEQYF. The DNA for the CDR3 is TGTGCCAGCAGCTTACTGAGGGCGGGGGAGCAGTACTTC.

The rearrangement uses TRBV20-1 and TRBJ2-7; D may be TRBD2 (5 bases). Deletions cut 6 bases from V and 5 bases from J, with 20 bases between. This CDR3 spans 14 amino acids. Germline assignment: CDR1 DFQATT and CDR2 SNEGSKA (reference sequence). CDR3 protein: CSAPPGTGSNEQYF. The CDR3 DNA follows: TGCAGTGCGCCCCCCGGAACGGGGAGCAACGAGCAGTACTTC.

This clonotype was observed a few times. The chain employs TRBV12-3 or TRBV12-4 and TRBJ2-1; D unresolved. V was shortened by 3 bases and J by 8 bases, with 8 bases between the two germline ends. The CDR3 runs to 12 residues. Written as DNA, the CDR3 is TGTGCCAGCAGTTTGTCAGTCCATGAGCAGTTCTTC. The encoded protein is CASSLSVHEQFF.

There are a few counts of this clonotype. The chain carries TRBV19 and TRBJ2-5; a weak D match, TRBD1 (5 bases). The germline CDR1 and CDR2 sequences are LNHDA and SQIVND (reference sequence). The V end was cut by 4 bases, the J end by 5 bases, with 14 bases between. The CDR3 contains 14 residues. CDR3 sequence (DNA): TGTGCCAGTAGTAACCACAGGTTTGGGGAGACCCAGTACTTC. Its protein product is CASSNHRFGETQYF.

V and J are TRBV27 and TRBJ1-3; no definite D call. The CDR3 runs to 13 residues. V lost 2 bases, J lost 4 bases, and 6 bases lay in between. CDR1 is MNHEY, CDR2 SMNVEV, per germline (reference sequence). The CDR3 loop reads CASSLNQGNTIYF. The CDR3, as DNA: TGTGCCAGCAGTTTAAATCAGGGAAACACCATATATTTT.

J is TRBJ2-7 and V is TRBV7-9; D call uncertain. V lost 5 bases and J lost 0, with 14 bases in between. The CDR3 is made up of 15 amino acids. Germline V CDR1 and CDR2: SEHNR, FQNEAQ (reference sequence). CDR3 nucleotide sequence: TGTGCCAGCAGCCCCCCCCTGCAGGTCTCCTACGAGCAGTACTTC. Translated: CASSPPLQVSYEQYF.